The clone carrying this TCR beta chain has at least ten counts. Its antigen is unidentified. The data were obtained in a study of identical twins. TCRdb re-derived calls from the 5' RACE reads in MiXCR, one entry per CDR3 protein. The repertoire includes approximately 280,000 distinct CDR3 sequences, under 9% of them detected once, and 2.1% sits in the top ten. Study-level findings and limits: Twin-shared out-of-frame alpha sequences were enriched for low generation probability. The conclusions drew on cross-sectional statistical analysis instead of tracking the same donors. Whereas memory repertoires showed no such difference, abundant cord blood beta clonotypes carried fewer insertions. Monozygotic twins shared more out-of-frame TCR alpha than recombination models predicted.

Germline assignment: CDR1 WSHSY and CDR2 SAAADI. V trimming: 6 bases; J trimming: 3 bases; junction bases outside the gene matches: 7. This CDR3 has 16 amino acids. Separately, the same data were catalogued under a study of yellow fever vaccine responses in identical twins.

Sequencing was performed on memory (CD45RO+) T cells sorted from blood. The sequence was obtained from a woman under 30 in good health. The V call is TRBV10-2, the J call TRBJ2-3; the match to TRBD2 covers 12 bases. The CDR3 nucleotides read TGCGCCAGCAGCCTTTCTAGCGGGGGGGGGACAGATACGCAGTATTTT. Translation: CASSLSSGGGTDTQYF.